This paragraph covers one T cell receptor (beta chain) sequence. The sample contains more than one DNA sequence encoding this CDR3. The entry originates in a study of control samples from healthy donors and cancer patients. Here immunoSEQ multiplex PCR was the method, and the copy in TCRdb shows in-frame clones only, minus some. The sample carries approximately 190,000 clones, around 93% recorded once. The CDR3 consists of 14 residues. Looked up from germline, CDR1 is KGHSH and CDR2 is LQKENI. Trimming removed 3 bases at V and 4 bases at J, with 10 bases between. The rearrangement links TRBV18 to TRBJ1-5; maybe TRBD1 (6 bases). This TCR was recovered from a man aged 25-45 years in good health. The specimen sequenced was blood. The CDR3 region is CASSPDRTNQPQHF. The CDR3 DNA is TGTGCCAGCTCACCGGACAGAACGAATCAGCCCCAGCATTTT.